This T cell receptor beta chain was documented in a study of T cell repertoires in cytomegalovirus infection. About the study: CMV epitopes, recently identified HLA-C-restricted and well-studied HLA-B-restricted, were used.

The V gene's germline CDR1 is SNHLY and CDR2 FYNNEI. V was pared by 3 bases and J by 2 bases, with 9 bases between. This CDR3 region has 14 residues. Study conclusions and caveats: CMV-specific TCR beta clonotypes restricted by HLA-C were the ones dominating the ex vivo response. Carriers of CMV and the relevant HLA type were discriminated by public TCR beta frequency.

Comments on this clonotype: What it binds is not known.

TCRdb re-analysed the reads in MiXCR, keeping a single row per CDR3 protein. Here the sample spans 680,000 or so distinct CDR3 sequences, 30% to 35% being singletons. The receptor's source is a human donor in good health (CMV status not recorded). Some clones in this sample may be carry-over from other donors' samples. The J gene is TRBJ2-3, the V gene TRBV2; D unclear. Material: cultured PBMCs, obtained from culture after CMV antigen stimulation. CDR3 coding DNA: TGTGCCAGCAGTGAGATCCCATACACAGATACGCAGTATTTT. This sequence encodes CASSEIPYTDTQYF.